Each of the 20 T cell receptor beta chains below was sequenced from the same sample in a study of graft-versus-host responses after intestinal transplantation. Which antigens these TCRs recognize remains unknown. Method: immunoSEQ multiplex PCR; TCRdb's copy keeps in-frame clones and lacks some. The data show about 94,000 clones, around 90% seen once. The source was unstimulated CD8+ T cells sorted from spleen or lymph node cells, collected before intestinal transplant. These receptors originate from a human donor who received an intestinal transplant.

The chain uses TRBV6-5 and TRBJ2-3; D is uncertain. The CDR3 consists of 13 residues. CDR1 and CDR2 (germline): MNHEY, SVGAGI. The V end was cut by 6 bases, the J end by 2 bases, with 9 bases between. CDR3 loop: CASSLGNTDTQYF. CDR3 bases: TGTGCCAGCAGCCTCGGTAACACAGATACGCAGTATTTT.

V is TRBV28 and J is TRBJ2-2; TRBD1 agrees at 7 bases. Trimming cost V 3 bases and J 0 bases; bases outside gene matches: 10. The V gene's germline CDR1 is MDHEN and CDR2 SYDVKM. CDR3 size: 18 residues. The CDR3 loop is CASSFRDRVSANTGELFF. The CDR3 DNA sequence: TGTGCCAGCAGTTTCCGCGACAGGGTTTCAGCGAACACCGGGGAGCTGTTTTTT.

This clone showed up just once. The chain recombines TRBV6-6 with TRBJ1-4; D is perhaps TRBD1 (5 bases). The germline V gene has CDR1 MNHNY and CDR2 SVGAGI (reference sequence). CDR3 length equals 12 residues. Trimming left V 4 bases short and J 8 bases short, with 8 bases between. The CDR3 nucleotides are TGTGCCAGCAGTTGGGGGGAGGAAAAACTGTTTTTT. Its translation is CASSWGEEKLFF.

The chain employs TRBV7-6 and TRBJ2-7, with 7 bases identical to TRBD1. From germline, CDR1 is SGHVS and CDR2 FNYEAQ. This CDR3 has 14 amino acids. The ends lost 2 bases at V and 0 bases at J; junction bases unmatched: 1. In DNA, the CDR3 is TGTGCCAGCAGCTTAAGGGACAGCTCCTACGAGCAGTACTTC. Its translation: CASSLRDSSYEQYF.

V gene TRBV20-1 combines with J gene TRBJ2-5; D remains ambiguous. CDR3 length equals 10 residues. The V and J ends lost 7 bases and 5 bases respectively, with 8 bases between them. The germline gives CDR1 DFQATT, CDR2 SNEGSKA (reference sequence). The CDR3 is CSVLRETQYF. As DNA, the CDR3 is TGCAGTGTTCTGAGGGAGACCCAGTACTTC.

V gene TRBV5-4 combines with J gene TRBJ2-1; TRBD2 matches 11 bases. The CDR3 runs to 15 residues. After removal of 5 bases from V and 6 bases from J, the junction contained 7 bases not matched to a gene. Germline V CDR1 and CDR2: SGHNT, YYREEE (reference sequence). CDR3 sequence: CASSYGTSGSNEQFF. DNA of the CDR3: TGTGCCAGCAGTTATGGGACTAGCGGATCCAATGAGCAGTTCTTC.

The chain couples TRBV6-5 to TRBJ2-2; D remains unclear. This CDR3 comprises 15 residues. The germline V gene encodes CDR1 MNHEY and CDR2 SVGAGI. Trimming left V 0 bases short and J 3 bases short, with 8 bases between. The CDR3 protein is CASSYSYTDTGELFF. The CDR3 DNA follows: TGTGCCAGCAGTTACTCGTATACAGACACCGGGGAGCTGTTTTTT.

This chain joins TRBV6-5 and TRBJ1-2, with D possibly matching TRBD1 (5 bases). Germline CDR1 and CDR2: MNHEY and SVGAGI. V was clipped by 6 bases and J by 4 bases, with 15 bases between them. CDR3 size: 14 residues. The CDR3 spells CASSNSDTFYGYTF. The CDR3 DNA sequence: TGTGCCAGCAGCAACTCGGACACCTTCTATGGCTACACCTTC.

This chain connects TRBV10-3 to TRBJ2-5, with D possibly matching TRBD1 (7 bases). Germline V gene sequence: CDR1 ENHRY, CDR2 SYGVKD. The CDR3 extends over 13 amino acids. Trimming took off 6 bases at V and 5 bases at J, with 13 bases between the two ends. The DNA of the CDR3 is TGTGCCATCAGCCCAGGGGGGAGGGAGACCCAGTACTTC. It is translated as CAISPGGRETQYF.

This clone has just one count. V usage is TRBV5-4 and J usage is TRBJ2-7, with TRBD2 matching over 7 bases. The V gene's germline CDR1 is SGHNT and CDR2 YYREEE (reference sequence). The J segment lost 2 bases and the V segment lost 4 bases, leaving 6 bases of the junction unmatched. The CDR3 has 14 residues. The CDR3 sequence is CASSVRDYPYEQYF. DNA of the CDR3: TGTGCCAGCAGCGTCCGGGACTATCCCTACGAGCAGTACTTC.

CDR3 in amino acids: CASSQGTVTGVGQPQHF. The CDR3, as DNA: TGCGCCAGCAGCCAAGGGACAGTCACCGGGGTGGGTCAGCCCCAGCATTTT. J is TRBJ1-5 and V is TRBV4-1, with D perhaps TRBD1 (6 bases). The CDR3 sequence is 17 residues long. Germline lookup yields CDR1 MGHRA and CDR2 YSYEKL. Trimming took off 1 base at V and 6 bases at J, with 19 bases between the two ends.

The V gene is TRBV7-6, the J gene TRBJ2-3; 8 nucleotides agree with TRBD2. The CDR3 consists of 16 residues. Germline lookup yields CDR1 SGHVS and CDR2 FNYEAQ. V trimming: 4 bases; J trimming: 4 bases; junction bases outside the gene matches: 10. CDR3 residues: CASSSTKGLVPDTQYF. The CDR3 coding sequence is TGTGCCAGCAGCTCAACAAAGGGACTAGTCCCAGATACGCAGTATTTT.

CDR3 sequence reads: CASRDKDYGYTF. CDR3 nucleotide sequence: TGTGCCAGCAGGGACAAAGACTATGGCTACACCTTC. The rearrangement joins TRBV7-8 to TRBJ1-2, with a tentative D call TRBD1 (5 bases). This CDR3 region has 12 residues. Germline V lookup: CDR1 SGHVS, CDR2 FQNEAQ. Deletions cut 6 bases from V and 3 bases from J, with 8 bases between.

The rearrangement uses TRBV6-6 and TRBJ1-1; D call uncertain. V shed 7 bases and J shed 0 bases, with 9 bases lying between them. The CDR3 extends over 13 amino acids. CDR1 and CDR2 from the germline V gene are MNHNY and SVGAGI (reference sequence). The CDR3 bases are TGTGCCAGCACCCCGCAGGTGAACACTGAAGCTTTCTTT. This translates into CASTPQVNTEAFF.

The rearrangement links TRBV15 to TRBJ1-6, with a weak D call TRBD1 (6 bases). Per the germline V gene, CDR1 is LNHNV and CDR2 is YYDKDF (reference sequence). The ends were cut back, 3 bases at V and 7 bases at J, with 13 bases in the middle. The CDR3 has 15 residues. For the CDR3, the DNA is TGTGCCACCAGCAGTGCGGCAGGGGCCAATTCACCCCTCCACTTT. Protein sequence: CATSSAAGANSPLHF.

This chain links TRBV19 with TRBJ2-7; a possible D gene is TRBD1 (6 bases). The CDR3 contains 13 residues. V was trimmed by 3 bases and J by 4 bases, leaving 10 bases between them. From germline, CDR1 is LNHDA and CDR2 SQIVND (reference sequence). The CDR3 reads CASSMARGYEQYF. For the CDR3, the DNA is TGTGCCAGTAGTATGGCCAGGGGATACGAGCAGTACTTC.

V and J are TRBV2 and TRBJ1-1; D is possibly TRBD1 (6 bases). Germline V gene data show CDR1 as SNHLY and CDR2 as FYNNEI. V lost 6 bases and J lost 4, with 12 bases in between. The CDR3 totals 13 residues. CDR3 amino acids: CASRKPGATEAFF. In DNA form, the CDR3 reads TGTGCCAGCAGAAAGCCAGGGGCCACTGAAGCTTTCTTT.

V gene TRBV5-1 combines with J gene TRBJ1-1, with a possible D match to TRBD1 (6 bases). Germline V gene sequence: CDR1 SGHRS, CDR2 YFSETQ. CDR3 length equals 18 residues. Trimming shortened V by 7 bases and J by 0 bases, and 25 bases separated the two germline ends. As DNA, the CDR3 is TGCGCCAGCTGGGACCCTTTCAGGGGAAACCTTGTGAACACTGAAGCTTTCTTT. This gives the protein CASWDPFRGNLVNTEAFF. Drawing the rest from reference TRBV5-1 and TRBJ1-1, the complete variable domain is KAGVTQTPRYLIKTRGQQVTLSCSPISGHRSVSWYQQTPGQGLQFLFEYFSETQRNKGNFPGRFSGRQFSNSRSEMNVSTLELGDSALYLCASWDPFRGNLVNTEAFFGQGTRLTVV.

In this sample, this clone turned up a few times. J is TRBJ1-4 and V is TRBV4-1, with D maybe TRBD1 (5 bases). CDR1 MGHRA and CDR2 YSYEKL come from the germline V gene. V was clipped by 3 bases and J by 7 bases, with 15 bases between them. CDR3 length equals 15 residues. CDR3 loop: CASSHRYGAGEKLFF. The CDR3 bases are TGCGCCAGCAGCCATCGTTATGGGGCAGGTGAAAAACTGTTTTTT.

In the case of this clone: One junction end does not reproduce the germline sequence, and a read error may be involved. The V and J genes are TRBV29-1 and TRBJ2-2; D might be TRBD2 (5 bases). The germline gives CDR1 SQVTM, CDR2 ANQGSEA. The CDR3 is 11 amino acids. This chain's CDR3 is CSVFSAGELLF. CDR3 coding DNA: TGCAGCGTGTTTTCGGCCGGGGAGCTGCTTTTT.